These 22 T cell receptor beta chains were sequenced from one sample in a study of T-cell memory formation after mild COVID-19. TCRdb ran MiXCR on the 5' RACE reads and lists one entry per CDR3 protein. Of approximately 390,000 distinct CDR3 sequences detected, more than 15% appear once; the ten largest clones hold 20% to 25%. Sequencing was done on a sample of PBMCs or a T cell subset sorted from them (not recorded which). These receptors came from a man aged 18-30 years who had mild COVID-19 (a few samples of this study predate the infection). Cell type and time point are not known.

This clonotype was seen a handful of times. CDR3 protein: CASSKGTGGAGNEQFF. CDR3 bases: TGTGCCAGCAGTAAAGGGACAGGGGGCGCCGGGAATGAGCAGTTCTTC. The rearrangement links TRBV21-1 to TRBJ2-1; TRBD1, the D gene given by the table, was not confirmed from the DNA. TRBV21-1 has pseudogene status. The CDR3 extends over 16 amino acids.

The chain has TRBV18 and TRBJ2-3; tentative D call: TRBD1 (6 bases). This CDR3 region has 15 residues. The V gene's germline CDR1 is KGHSH and CDR2 LQKENI. The V and J ends lost 1 base and 5 bases respectively, with 13 bases between them. The CDR3 sequence: CASSPRGQTGDTQYF. The CDR3 bases are TGTGCCAGCTCACCACGTGGCCAGACAGGAGATACGCAGTATTTT.

The rearrangement uses TRBV6-5 and TRBJ2-5; D is perhaps TRBD2 (7 bases). Per germline, CDR1 MNHEY and CDR2 SVGAGI. V was clipped by 2 bases and J by 5 bases, with 15 bases between them. The CDR3 contains 15 residues. The CDR3 here is CASSYGGGRLETQYF. CDR3 DNA: TGTGCCAGCAGTTACGGGGGGGGCCGGTTGGAGACCCAGTACTTC.

This clonotype was found many times. This chain links TRBV7-2 with TRBJ2-3; D may be TRBD2 (5 bases). The germline CDR1 and CDR2 sequences are SGHTA and FQGNSA. Trimming removed 5 bases at V and 2 bases at J, with 5 bases between. The CDR3 loop spans 12 amino acids. The CDR3 region has the DNA TGTGCCAGCAGCCGGGACACAGATACGCAGTATTTT. Residues: CASSRDTDTQYF.

The table lists this clonotype with a few counts. This chain joins TRBV20-1 and TRBJ1-1; no clear D. The germline CDR1 and CDR2 sequences are DFQATT and SNEGSKA (reference sequence). CDR3 length equals 15 residues. V was shortened by 3 bases and J by 3 bases, with 17 bases between the two germline ends. CDR3 sequence (DNA): TGCAGTGCTAGGATCCTGGGTGCAGTCCACACTGAAGCTTTCTTT. Protein: CSARILGAVHTEAFF.

This clonotype has only a few counts. In DNA form, the CDR3 reads TGTGCCAGCAGCCATTCCTGGACCCCCCCGAATGAAAAACTGTTTTTT. It translates to CASSHSWTPPNEKLFF. The chain joins TRBV3-1 to TRBJ1-4; D gene ambiguous. Trimming left V 3 bases short and J 5 bases short, with 16 bases between. Per the germline V gene, CDR1 is LGHDT and CDR2 is YNNKEL (reference sequence). CDR3 size: 16 residues.

This clonotype was recorded a few times. This sequence joins TRBV7-3 and TRBJ2-3; 7 bases align to TRBD2. V lost 6 bases to trimming and J lost 0 bases; unmatched junction nucleotides: 6. The CDR3 covers 15 residues. Germline values: CDR1 SGHTA, CDR2 FQGTGA. The CDR3 coding sequence is TGTGCCAGCAGTCGAAGCGGGACTAGCACAGATACGCAGTATTTT. Residues: CASSRSGTSTDTQYF.

V and J are TRBV7-9 and TRBJ2-3, with 8 bases matching TRBD1. CDR1 is SEHNR and CDR2 is FQNEAQ in the germline V gene (reference sequence). The CDR3 has 17 amino acids. V lost 5 bases and J lost 0; bases outside the gene matches: 10. The CDR3 is CASSGPGTGQSTDTQYF. CDR3 DNA: TGTGCCAGCAGCGGTCCCGGGACAGGTCAAAGCACAGATACGCAGTATTTT.

This clonotype was recorded many times. The chain is built from TRBV4-1 and TRBJ2-7; tentative D call: TRBD1 (6 bases). V was trimmed by 3 bases and J by 3 bases, leaving 9 bases between them. The CDR3 runs to 13 residues. Germline values: CDR1 MGHRA, CDR2 YSYEKL. CDR3 region: CASSQSDSYEQYV. CDR3 in DNA: TGCGCCAGCAGCCAGTCGGACAGCTACGAGCAGTACGTC.

This clonotype was detected only a few times. The chain couples TRBV7-9 to TRBJ1-5; D might be TRBD1 (6 bases). Deletions cut 5 bases from V and 12 bases from J, with 11 bases between. The CDR3 totals 11 residues. Germline V lookup: CDR1 SEHNR, CDR2 FQNEAQ (reference sequence). CDR3 sequence reads: CASSQDSHQHF. DNA for the CDR3: TGTGCCAGCAGCCAGGACAGCCACCAGCATTTT. Based on the CDR3 plus reference TRBV7-9 and TRBJ1-5, the full variable domain is DTGVSQNPRHKITKRGQNVTFRCDPISEHNRLYWYRQTLGQGPEFLTYFQNEAQLEKSRLLSDRFSAERPKGSFSTLEIQRTEQGDSAMYLCASSQDSHQHFGDGTRLSIL.

This clonotype was detected only a few times. At one end the junction does not follow the germline gene, possibly because of a read error. J is TRBJ1-1 and V is TRBV4-1; weak D call: TRBD1 (5 bases). CDR1 is MGHRA and CDR2 is YSYEKL in the germline V gene. This CDR3 contains 17 residues. CDR3 DNA: TGCGCCAGCTTTTCCCCGATCGGGGCAGGTCCCACGACTGGAGCTTTCTTT. This codes for CASFSPIGAGPTTGAFF.

This clonotype was seen more than once but under ten times. V gene TRBV6-2 or TRBV6-3 combines with J gene TRBJ2-6; tentatively, D is TRBD2 (6 bases). Trimming shortened V by 7 bases and J by 0 bases, and 13 bases separated the two germline ends. The length of the CDR3 is 16 residues. The V gene's germline CDR1 is MNHEY and CDR2 SVGEGT. CDR3 DNA sequence: TGTGCCAGCATCCGGGACTCTCGCTCTGGGGCCAACGTCCTGACTTTC. It translates to CASIRDSRSGANVLTF.

V gene TRBV10-3 combines with J gene TRBJ2-7, with 9 bases matching TRBD1. This CDR3 is 15 amino acids long. With 6 bases clipped from V and 5 bases from J, the junction kept 11 bases outside the gene matches. Germline V CDR1 and CDR2: ENHRY, SYGVKD. In DNA form, the CDR3 reads TGTGCCATCAGACCCGGGACAGGGCCTAGCCACGAGCAGTACTTC. The encoded protein is CAIRPGTGPSHEQYF.

The J gene is TRBJ1-5, the V gene TRBV19; tentative D call: TRBD1 (5 bases). Per germline, CDR1 LNHDA and CDR2 SQIVND (reference sequence). Trimming shortened V by 7 bases and J by 6 bases, and 19 bases separated the two germline ends. This CDR3 has 15 residues. The DNA of the CDR3 is TGTGCCAGTACCACAGTGGCAGGGCAGGGTCAGCCCCAGCATTTT. Protein: CASTTVAGQGQPQHF.

The chain joins TRBV6-5 to TRBJ2-1; no firm D call. The germline V gene encodes CDR1 MNHEY and CDR2 SVGAGI. The CDR3 totals 13 residues. V lost 2 bases and J 9 bases, leaving 11 bases between the germline ends. The CDR3 spells CASSYNLRSEQFF. The CDR3, as DNA: TGTGCCAGCAGTTACAACCTTCGGTCTGAGCAGTTCTTC.

The chain carries TRBV7-6 and TRBJ2-5; D unclear. Germline V gives CDR1 SGHVS, CDR2 FNYEAQ. The CDR3 has 14 residues. V was trimmed by 2 bases and J by 1 base, leaving 8 bases between them. The CDR3 nucleotides read TGTGCCAGCAGCTTAAGGTTAGGCCAAGAGACCCAGTACTTC. This encodes CASSLRLGQETQYF.

In this sample, this clonotype turned up a few times. The chain recombines TRBV7-2 with TRBJ2-1; the D is unclear. Germline values: CDR1 SGHTA, CDR2 FQGNSA. Deletions cut 2 bases from V and 5 bases from J, with 10 bases between. CDR3 length equals 14 residues. CDR3 amino acids: CASSLTSVNNEQFF. DNA of the CDR3: TGTGCCAGCAGCTTAACATCCGTGAACAATGAGCAGTTCTTC.

The chain uses TRBV7-6 and TRBJ2-1; D is uncertain. The length of the CDR3 is 16 residues. Trimming cost V 1 base and J 0 bases, with 10 bases left between them. Per the germline V gene, CDR1 is SGHVS and CDR2 is FNYEAQ. CDR3 residues: CASSLDRVPSYNEQFF. The CDR3 DNA is TGTGCCAGCAGCTTAGACCGGGTCCCCTCCTACAATGAGCAGTTCTTC.

The CDR3 DNA reads as TGTGCCAGCAGTCGACGGAACTCCTACAATGAGCAGTTCTTC. Translation: CASSRRNSYNEQFF. The chain links TRBV6-5 to TRBJ2-1; D is ambiguous. The CDR3 has 14 amino acids. Deletions cut 5 bases from V and 0 bases from J, with 8 bases between. Germline V CDR1 and CDR2: MNHEY, SVGAGI.

The chain is built from TRBV27 and TRBJ2-1; 8 nucleotides agree with TRBD1. Germline CDR1 reads MNHEY; CDR2 reads SMNVEV (reference sequence). CDR3 length: 16 amino acids. The J segment lost 7 bases and the V segment lost 5 bases, leaving 13 bases of the junction unmatched. The DNA for the CDR3 is TGTGCCAGCAGTCAGACCCGGACAGGGCTTGGGAATGAGCAGTTCTTC. Translating gives CASSQTRTGLGNEQFF.

The chain is built from TRBV6-5 and TRBJ2-1; 7 bases match TRBD2. Germline V CDR1 and CDR2: MNHEY, SVGAGI. V shed 6 bases, J shed 4 bases, and the junction held 3 bases outside the gene matches. The CDR3 is made up of 13 amino acids. The CDR3 nucleotides read TGTGCCAGCAGGGCTAGCGGTTACAATGAGCAGTTCTTC. Amino acids: CASRASGYNEQFF.

CDR3 sequence (DNA): TGTGCCAGCAGCTCCGTGGGGGTCCACCCCACAGATACGCAGTATTTT. Translating it yields CASSSVGVHPTDTQYF. The V gene is TRBV7-9, the J gene TRBJ2-3; D might be TRBD1 or TRBD2, each matching 5 bases. Germline V gene data show CDR1 as SEHNR and CDR2 as FQNEAQ (reference sequence). V was shortened by 4 bases and J by 2 bases, with 16 bases between the two germline ends. The CDR3 spans 16 residues.